This T cell receptor beta chain was captured in a study of cytotoxic CD8 clonotypes in ibrutinib-treated CLL. Using immunoSEQ multiplex PCR, the repertoire was profiled, and TCRdb retains in-frame clones only, with some absent. The data hold around 200,000 clones, with 60% to 80% observed a single time. Overall study findings and caveats: Patients had baseline clonality above age-matched healthy donors, and this clonality moved with circulating CD8+ T-cell counts.

Per germline, CDR1 MDHEN and CDR2 SYDVKM. The CDR3 loop spans 15 amino acids. Unmatched junction bases numbered 9, after V lost 4 bases and J lost 4 bases. A word on this clone: No antigen is known for it.

V usage is TRBV28 and J usage is TRBJ1-2, with TRBD1 matching 7 bases. Sequenced here: PBMCs, sampled after 12 months of ibrutinib treatment. This clonotype originated in a human donor with chronic lymphocytic leukemia. The CDR3 bases are TGTGCCAGCAGTTCCCCCACAGGGGCATCCTATGGCTACACCTTC. It translates to CASSSPTGASYGYTF.